The clone carrying this T cell receptor (beta chain) occurred a few times. Antigen specificity is unknown. Sample-barcoded 5' priming and a J-beta primer mix drove a second PCR of 7 to 11 cycles. TCRdb fed the 5' RACE reads into MiXCR, producing one record per CDR3 protein. The table records a few hundred thousand distinct CDR3 sequences, about 26% of them present only once. The donors, healthy Caucasians from Russia, were aged 6 to 90. Total RNA was isolated from each sample in quantities of at least 5 micrograms. This sample is drawn from a study of blood T cells in healthy people across ages. Study-level findings and limits: Older age coincided with a roughly linear decline in TCR beta diversity per million T cells. Naive T cell percentage showed a strong correlation with TCR beta diversity.

The junction had 10 bases not matched to a gene; V was cut back by 3 bases and J by 3 bases. This CDR3 has 16 amino acids. CDR1 and CDR2 (germline): DFQATT, SNEGSKA (reference sequence). The V and J genes are TRBV20-1 and TRBJ2-5, with 10 bases that match TRBD2. The source is a woman in her seventies in good health. Sequencing was performed on blood. The CDR3 protein is CSARDPPGLAEETQYF. CDR3 coding DNA: TGCAGTGCTAGGGACCCCCCCGGACTAGCGGAAGAGACCCAGTACTTC.